This T cell receptor beta chain derives from a study of shared clonotypes between healthy human individuals. This CDR3 spans 13 amino acids. Germline CDR1 is SGHTA and CDR2 is FQGNSA. V gave up 1 base and J gave up 6 bases, with 6 bases separating them. Naive CD45RA+ and memory CD45RA-negative subsets were split from CD4+ cells. On this clone: Its cognate antigen is unknown.

Findings and caveats of the study: Rarefaction indicated that sorted-subset sequencing remained incomplete although depth was large. In this cohort, only blood was sampled, and tissue repertoires likely differ. On the whole, naive subsets had larger estimated richness than memory subsets had.

Some clones are missing from TCRdb's copy, which holds only in-frame ones; the method was immunoSEQ multiplex PCR. The sample includes roughly 1 million clones, approximately 72% seen only once; the top ten take 1.4%. This sequence was found in a man in his late teens or twenties in good health. The sequenced sample consisted of memory CD4+ T cells sorted from blood. The subset denotes: CD45RA-negative fraction. The J gene is TRBJ2-2, the V gene TRBV7-2, with D hard to call. CDR3 in DNA: TGTGCCAGCAGCTTAGGTTCAGCCGGGGAGCTGTTTTTT. Its protein is CASSLGSAGELFF.